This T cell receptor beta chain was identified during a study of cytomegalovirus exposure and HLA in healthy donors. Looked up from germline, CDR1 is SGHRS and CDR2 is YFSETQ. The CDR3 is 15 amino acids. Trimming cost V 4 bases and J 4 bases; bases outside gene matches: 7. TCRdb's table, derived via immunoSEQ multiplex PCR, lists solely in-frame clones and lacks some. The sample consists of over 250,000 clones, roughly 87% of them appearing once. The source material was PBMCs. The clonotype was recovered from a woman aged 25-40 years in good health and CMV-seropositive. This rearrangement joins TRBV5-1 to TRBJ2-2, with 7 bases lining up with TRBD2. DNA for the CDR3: TGCGCCAGCAGCCAAGAAGCGGGGCGCACCGGGGAGCTGTTTTTT. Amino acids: CASSQEAGRTGELFF.